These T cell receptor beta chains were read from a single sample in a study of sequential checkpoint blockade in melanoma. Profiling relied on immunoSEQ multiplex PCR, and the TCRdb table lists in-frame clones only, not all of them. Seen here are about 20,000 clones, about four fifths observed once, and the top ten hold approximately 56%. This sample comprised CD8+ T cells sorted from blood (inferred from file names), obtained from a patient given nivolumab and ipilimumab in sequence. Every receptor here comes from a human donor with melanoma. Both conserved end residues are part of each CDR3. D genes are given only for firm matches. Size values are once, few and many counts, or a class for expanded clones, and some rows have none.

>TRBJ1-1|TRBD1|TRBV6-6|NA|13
CASSGQVNTEAFF
TGTGCCAGCAGCGGACAGGTGAACACTGAAGCTTTCTTT
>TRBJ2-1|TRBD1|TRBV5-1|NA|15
CASSRHRGGGNEQFF
TGCGCCAGCAGCCGCCACAGGGGCGGTGGGAATGAGCAGTTCTTC
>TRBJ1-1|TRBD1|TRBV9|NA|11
CASGGTAKAFF
TGTGCCAGTGGCGGGACAGCCAAAGCTTTCTTT
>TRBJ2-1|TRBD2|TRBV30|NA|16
CAWSFLAGGPWDEQFF
TGTGCCTGGAGTTTCTTAGCGGGGGGGCCCTGGGATGAGCAGTTCTTC
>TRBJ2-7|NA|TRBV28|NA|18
CASSTTRSLGFYSYEQYF
TGTGCCAGCAGTACGACGCGTTCTCTAGGCTTCTACTCCTACGAGCAGTACTTC
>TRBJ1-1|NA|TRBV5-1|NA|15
CASSPHGGANTEAFF
TGCGCCAGCAGCCCCCACGGGGGAGCCAACACTGAAGCTTTCTTT
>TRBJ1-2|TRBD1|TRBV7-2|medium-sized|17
CASSSHRDRGLDYGYTF
TGTGCCAGCAGCTCTCACCGGGACAGGGGGCTTGACTATGGCTACACCTTC
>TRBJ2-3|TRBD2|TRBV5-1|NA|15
CASSLLAGATDTQYF
TGCGCCAGCAGCTTATTAGCGGGGGCAACAGATACGCAGTATTTT
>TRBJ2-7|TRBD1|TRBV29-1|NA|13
CSVGTGETHEQYF
TGCAGCGTGGGGACAGGGGAGACACACGAGCAGTACTTC
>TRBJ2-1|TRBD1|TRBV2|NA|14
CASSEGTGNNEQFF
TGTGCCAGCAGTGAGGGGACAGGGAACAATGAGCAGTTCTTC
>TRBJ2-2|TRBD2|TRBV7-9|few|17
CASLSGNTNFNTGELFF
TGTGCCAGCCTTAGCGGGAACACGAATTTCAACACCGGGGAGCTGTTTTTT
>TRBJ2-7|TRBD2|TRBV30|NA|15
CAWSVPGRSLYEQYF
TGTGCCTGGAGTGTACCCGGGAGGAGTCTCTACGAGCAGTACTTC
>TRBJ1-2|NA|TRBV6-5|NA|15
CATAGQQLSNYGYTF
TGTGCCACCGCCGGACAGCAACTTTCTAACTATGGCTACACCTTC
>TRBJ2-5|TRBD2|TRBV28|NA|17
CASSPGASGGPQETQYF
TGTGCCAGCAGCCCGGGGGCGAGCGGGGGACCCCAAGAGACCCAGTACTTC
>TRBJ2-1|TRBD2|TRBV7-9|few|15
CASSFSGGWDNEQFF
TGTGCCAGCAGCTTCTCGGGGGGGTGGGACAATGAGCAGTTCTTC
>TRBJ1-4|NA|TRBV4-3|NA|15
CASSQDEGTNEKLFF
TGCGCCAGCAGCCAAGACGAGGGCACTAATGAAAAACTGTTTTTT
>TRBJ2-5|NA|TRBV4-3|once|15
CASSRFLLRQETQYF
TGCGCCAGCAGCCGCTTCCTACTAAGACAAGAGACCCAGTACTTC
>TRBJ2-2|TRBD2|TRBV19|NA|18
CASSIEASGGRNTGELFF
TGTGCCAGTAGTATAGAGGCTAGCGGGGGGAGGAACACCGGGGAGCTGTTTTTT
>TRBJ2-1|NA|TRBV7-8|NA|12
CASSGTGNEQFF
TGTGCCAGCAGCGGAACAGGGAATGAGCAGTTCTTC
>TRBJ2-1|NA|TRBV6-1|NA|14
CASTWDSSYNEQFF
TGTGCCAGCACGTGGGACTCTTCCTACAATGAGCAGTTCTTC
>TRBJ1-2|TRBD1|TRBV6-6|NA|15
CASRHRDRVDYGYTF
TGTGCCAGCAGACACCGGGACAGGGTCGACTATGGCTACACCTTC
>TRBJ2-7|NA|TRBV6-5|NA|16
CASSYSVLDSSYEQYF
TGTGCCAGCAGTTACTCGGTATTGGACAGCTCCTACGAGCAGTACTTC
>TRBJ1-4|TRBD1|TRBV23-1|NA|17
CASSQEGARGEGEKLFF
TGCGCCAGCAGTCAAGAGGGGGCGCGTGGGGAAGGGGAAAAACTGTTTTTT